These 25 T cell receptor beta chains originate from one sample sequenced in a study of memory CD4+ T cells and cytomegalovirus serostatus. Profiling relied on immunoSEQ multiplex PCR, and the TCRdb table lists in-frame clones only, not all of them. The sample carries about 56,000 clones, around 80% recorded once. Single viable CD3+CD4+CD8-CD45RO+ cells were sorted as the memory CD4+ T cells. Material: memory CD4+ T cells from blood. The receptors were sampled from an adult in good health and CMV-seronegative.

This clone was detected a few times. This chain connects TRBV4-3 to TRBJ1-5; the D is unclear. The V gene lost 0 bases and the J gene lost 5 bases, with 5 bases spanning the gap. This CDR3 spans 13 amino acids. Germline V lookup: CDR1 LGHNA, CDR2 YSLEER. CDR3 nucleotide sequence: TGCGCCAGCAGCCAAGAGGAATATCAGCCCCAGCATTTT. This sequence encodes CASSQEEYQPQHF.

The chain uses TRBV5-6 and TRBJ2-6, with 9 bases lining up with TRBD1. The CDR3 has 17 amino acids. V gave up 0 bases and J gave up 4 bases; unmatched junction bases: 5. Germline V lookup: CDR1 SGHDT, CDR2 YYEEEE. CDR3 region: CASSLDRGLAGANVLTF. CDR3 bases: TGTGCCAGCAGCTTGGACAGGGGGCTCGCCGGGGCCAACGTCCTGACTTTC. Together with reference TRBV5-6 and TRBJ2-6, the CDR3 gives the full variable domain: DAGVTQSPTHLIKTRGQQVTLRCSPKSGHDTVSWYQQALGQGPQFIFQYYEEEERQRGNFPDRFSGHQFPNYSSELNVNALLLGDSALYLCASSLDRGLAGANVLTFGAGSRLTVL.

The CDR3 spells CASSSPGREQYF. Here the CDR3 DNA reads TGTGCCAGCAGCTCACCGGGGAGGGAGCAGTACTTC. This sequence joins TRBV5-4 and TRBJ2-7; a possible D gene is TRBD2 (6 bases). Per germline, CDR1 SGHNT and CDR2 YYREEE (reference sequence). Trimming shortened V by 3 bases and J by 7 bases, and 11 bases separated the two germline ends. There are 12 residues in the CDR3.

The chain has TRBV18 and TRBJ1-2; TRBD1 matches at 9 bases. Germline V gene sequence: CDR1 KGHSH, CDR2 LQKENI. This CDR3 has 15 residues. Trimming cost V 3 bases and J 2 bases; bases outside gene matches: 4. The CDR3 region is CASSPETGGNYGYTF. In DNA form, the CDR3 reads TGTGCCAGCTCACCGGAGACAGGGGGAAACTATGGCTACACCTTC.

V is TRBV10-3 and J is TRBJ2-3, with 15 bases lining up with TRBD2. V dropped 10 bases and J dropped 3; count of bases not matched to a gene: 2. This CDR3 is 14 amino acids long. The V gene's germline CDR1 is ENHRY and CDR2 SYGVKD. CDR3 DNA sequence: TGTGCCACCGGACTAGCGGGGGGGACAGATACGCAGTATTTT. Protein product: CATGLAGGTDTQYF.

The chain joins TRBV4-3 to TRBJ1-2; perhaps TRBD1 as D (5 bases). V was clipped by 4 bases and J by 2 bases, with 11 bases between them. Per the germline V gene, CDR1 is LGHNA and CDR2 is YSLEER. CDR3 length: 14 amino acids. The CDR3 nucleotides are TGCGCCAGCAGCCGAGGGGACGGGAACTATGGCTACACCTTC. Residues: CASSRGDGNYGYTF.

Only a few counts were recorded for this clone. The chain recombines TRBV6-1 with TRBJ1-5; perhaps TRBD1 as D (5 bases). The germline gives CDR1 MNHNS, CDR2 SASEGT. V gave up 5 bases and J gave up 5 bases, with 10 bases separating them. The CDR3 length is 13 residues. In DNA form, the CDR3 reads TGTGCCAGCAGTAAACAGGAGTATCAGCCCCAGCATTTT. It encodes CASSKQEYQPQHF.

Within the sample, this clone is medium-sized. V is TRBV10-3 and J is TRBJ1-2; D unresolved. V lost 6 bases, J lost 3 bases, and 14 bases lay in between. The CDR3 has 14 residues. The germline CDR1 and CDR2 sequences are ENHRY and SYGVKD. CDR3 protein: CAIRVSRGDYGYTF. In DNA, the CDR3 is TGTGCCATCAGGGTCTCACGGGGTGACTATGGCTACACCTTC.

V and J are TRBV25-1 and TRBJ1-6, with D maybe TRBD1 (5 bases). Germline CDR1 reads MGHDK; CDR2 reads SYGVNS. V was pared by 8 bases and J by 6 bases, with 14 bases between. CDR3 size: 14 residues. CDR3 nucleotides: TGTGCCAGCGCGGCGGCAGGGCTTAATTCACCCCTCCACTTT. Translating it yields CASAAAGLNSPLHF.

The chain combines TRBV5-6 with TRBJ1-1; D not resolved. Germline V gives CDR1 SGHDT, CDR2 YYEEEE. The CDR3 runs to 15 residues. V was trimmed by 0 bases and J by 1 base, leaving 10 bases between them. The CDR3 coding sequence is TGTGCCAGCAGCTTGGATGGACTGAAGAACACTGAAGCTTTCTTT. Translation gives CASSLDGLKNTEAFF.

The V gene is TRBV10-2, the J gene TRBJ2-3, with 10 nucleotides matching TRBD2. This CDR3 comprises 16 residues. Germline assignment: CDR1 WSHSY and CDR2 SAAADI. V gave up 6 bases and J gave up 3 bases; unmatched junction bases: 9. The DNA for the CDR3 is TGCGCCAGCAGAGGCCACGGGACTAGCGCGACAGATACGCAGTATTTT. Its protein is CASRGHGTSATDTQYF.

The chain links TRBV9 to TRBJ1-6; TRBD1 might be the D (6 bases). The CDR3 loop spans 15 amino acids. V dropped 0 bases and J dropped 5 bases, with 9 bases sitting between them. The germline CDR1 and CDR2 sequences are SGDLS and YYNGEE. The CDR3 is CASSVDGGHNSPLHF. The CDR3 DNA sequence: TGTGCCAGCAGCGTAGATGGGGGCCATAATTCACCCCTCCACTTT.

The J gene is TRBJ2-7, the V gene TRBV5-1; 9 nucleotides align to TRBD2. Germline assignment: CDR1 SGHRS and CDR2 YFSETQ. V dropped 2 bases and J dropped 4; count of bases not matched to a gene: 10. This CDR3 spans 16 amino acids. The DNA for the CDR3 is TGCGCCAGCAGCTTCGGCGGGGGGGCTATTTATTACGAGCAGTACTTC. Translation: CASSFGGGAIYYEQYF.

The chain links TRBV28 to TRBJ2-7; 7 bases fit TRBD1. The length of the CDR3 is 14 residues. The V gene end was trimmed by 6 bases and the J gene end by 0 bases; junction bases not matched to a gene: 5. The germline V gene encodes CDR1 MDHEN and CDR2 SYDVKM. The CDR3 region has the DNA TGTGCCAGCAGGGTGGGACAGCCCTCCTACGAGCAGTACTTC. This translates into CASRVGQPSYEQYF. Complete variable domain (other parts from reference TRBV28 and TRBJ2-7): DVKVTQSSRYLVKRTGEKVFLECVQDMDHENMFWYRQDPGLGLRLIYFSYDVKMKEKGDIPEGYSVSREKKERFSLILESASTNQTSMYLCASRVGQPSYEQYFGPGTRLTVT.

The chain recombines TRBV6-1 with TRBJ1-1, with 12 nucleotides matching TRBD1. Germline CDR1 MNHNS, CDR2 SASEGT. Losses at the gene ends were 0 bases for V and 11 bases for J; bases not matched to a gene: 7. The CDR3 totals 15 residues. In DNA, the CDR3 is TGTGCCAGCAGTGAAGCGGGGGACAGGGGGCGATGGGCTTTCTTT. Translated: CASSEAGDRGRWAFF.

This clone occurred once. V is TRBV7-9 and J is TRBJ1-5, with D perhaps matching TRBD1 (6 bases). This CDR3 has 14 residues. Trimming took off 4 bases at V and 6 bases at J, with 13 bases between the two ends. Germline CDR1 and CDR2: SEHNR and FQNEAQ (reference sequence). The DNA for the CDR3 is TGTGCCAGCAGCTCCACCCCAGGGGTTCAGCCCCAGCATTTT. It translates to CASSSTPGVQPQHF. Full variable domain (outside the CDR3, taken from reference TRBV7-9 and TRBJ1-5): DTGVSQNPRHKITKRGQNVTFRCDPISEHNRLYWYRQTLGQGPEFLTYFQNEAQLEKSRLLSDRFSAERPKGSFSTLEIQRTEQGDSAMYLCASSSTPGVQPQHFGDGTRLSIL.

The chain carries TRBV5-5 and TRBJ1-1; D ambiguous. The CDR3 totals 13 residues. The germline V and J ends were trimmed by 4 bases and 8 bases, with 15 bases remaining between them. In germline, CDR1 is SGHKS, CDR2 YYEKEE (reference sequence). The CDR3, as DNA: TGTGCCAGCAGCCCCAAGACTGTAAGGGAAGCTTTCTTT. This codes for CASSPKTVREAFF.

This clone has a handful of counts. The chain employs TRBV18 and TRBJ1-1; D is undetermined. Trimming took 1 base from V and 0 from J, leaving 9 bases between them. The CDR3 totals 15 residues. The germline CDR1 and CDR2 sequences are KGHSH and LQKENI. This chain's CDR3 is CASSPQRQLNTEAFF. The DNA of the CDR3 is TGTGCCAGCTCACCACAGCGCCAGTTGAACACTGAAGCTTTCTTT. Variable domain in full (rest from reference TRBV18 and TRBJ1-1): NAGVMQNPRHLVRRRGQEARLRCSPMKGHSHVYWYRQLPEEGLKFMVYLQKENIIDESGMPKERFSAEFPKEGPSILRIQQVVRGDSAAYFCASSPQRQLNTEAFFGQGTRLTVV.

The V gene is TRBV5-6, the J gene TRBJ2-3, with D perhaps matching TRBD2 (5 bases). V gave up 5 bases and J gave up 7 bases, with 11 bases separating them. Germline CDR1 reads SGHDT; CDR2 reads YYEEEE. The CDR3 is 12 amino acids. The CDR3 here is CASSFSVNTQYF. Written as DNA, the CDR3 is TGTGCCAGCAGTTTTAGCGTAAATACGCAGTATTTT. The full variable domain, with the rest looked up from reference TRBV5-6 and TRBJ2-3, is DAGVTQSPTHLIKTRGQQVTLRCSPKSGHDTVSWYQQALGQGPQFIFQYYEEEERQRGNFPDRFSGHQFPNYSSELNVNALLLGDSALYLCASSFSVNTQYFGPGTRLTVL.

The V call is TRBV30, the J call TRBJ1-5, with D possibly matching TRBD1 (6 bases). This CDR3 is built from 15 residues. Germline-derived CDR1 and CDR2 are GTSNPN and SVGIG (reference sequence). The germline V and J ends were trimmed by 4 bases and 0 bases, with 13 bases remaining between them. CDR3 residues: CAWKPPGASNQPQHF. The DNA of the CDR3 is TGTGCCTGGAAGCCCCCAGGGGCTAGCAATCAGCCCCAGCATTTT.

Comments on this clone: One junction end disagrees with the germline gene, perhaps due to a read error. This sequence joins TRBV4-2 and TRBJ1-2; D perhaps matches TRBD1 (6 bases). Looked up from germline, CDR1 is LGHNA and CDR2 is YNFKEQ. The CDR3 is made up of 14 amino acids. In DNA form, the CDR3 reads TGTGCCACCTCCCGGGACACATCTTATTTTTTGGTTCTCTTC. This sequence encodes CATSRDTSYFLVLF.

The V and J genes are TRBV5-4 and TRBJ1-2; D unclear. Looked up from germline, CDR1 is SGHNT and CDR2 is YYREEE (reference sequence). The CDR3 length is 15 residues. Trimming stripped 4 bases from V and 8 bases from J, with 21 bases between. In DNA, the CDR3 is TGTGCCAGCAGCCTATCAAGGGCCCGAGTGATGGGCTACACCTTC. Translation: CASSLSRARVMGYTF.

This clone was observed a handful of times. The chain uses TRBV5-6 and TRBJ1-1; D call uncertain. Between the trimmed V and J ends, which lost 2 bases and 5 bases, there was a span of 16 bases. There are 15 residues in the CDR3. Germline-derived CDR1 and CDR2 are SGHDT and YYEEEE. Written as DNA, the CDR3 is TGTGCCAGCAGCTTCCTCGGGCCTGGAGGAACTGAAGCTTTCTTT. The encoded protein is CASSFLGPGGTEAFF.

This clone showed up just a few times. The genes are TRBV5-1 and TRBJ2-1; 10 bases fit TRBD2. The J segment lost 9 bases and the V segment lost 2 bases, leaving 5 bases of the junction unmatched. The CDR3 length is 14 residues. Germline V lookup: CDR1 SGHRS, CDR2 YFSETQ. The CDR3 reads CASSLGLAAIEQFF. CDR3 nucleotide sequence: TGCGCCAGCAGCTTAGGACTAGCGGCGATTGAGCAGTTCTTC. The full variable domain, completed using reference TRBV5-1 and TRBJ2-1, is KAGVTQTPRYLIKTRGQQVTLSCSPISGHRSVSWYQQTPGQGLQFLFEYFSETQRNKGNFPGRFSGRQFSNSRSEMNVSTLELGDSALYLCASSLGLAAIEQFFGPGTRLTVL.

The chain couples TRBV27 to TRBJ1-4; D is undetermined. The CDR3 contains 14 residues. Deletions cut 2 bases from V and 8 bases from J, with 12 bases between. Germline values: CDR1 MNHEY, CDR2 SMNVEV (reference sequence). CDR3 loop: CASSLNQVREKLFF. DNA of the CDR3: TGTGCCAGCAGTTTAAATCAGGTTCGGGAAAAACTGTTTTTT.